The clone carrying this TCR beta chain was counted ten times or more. Investigators prepared the TCR beta libraries by applying iRepertoire HTBI primers and Arm-PCR of CDR3 regions. TCRdb fed the multiplex PCR reads into MiXCR, producing one record per CDR3 protein. The data hold 550,000 to 700,000 distinct CDR3 sequences, with roughly 16% observed a single time. Stated time point: newly diagnosed GD, antithyroid drugs for less than 3 months. The TCR library was prepared using RNA isolated from PBMCs. The source of the sample is a study of regulatory T cells in long-lasting Graves disease. With 2 bases removed from V and 2 bases from J, the gap between germline ends came to 7 bases. CDR1 and CDR2 from the germline V gene are SQVTM and ANQGSEA. This CDR3 has 12 amino acids. This same sample was also taken into another study, of T cells in Graves' hyperthyroidism and ophthalmopathy.

The rearrangement uses TRBV29-1 and TRBJ2-7; D gene ambiguous. This TCR derives from a young man with Graves disease. The sequencing here drew on peripheral blood mononuclear cells (PBMCs), taken at new diagnosis, from a patient treated with antithyroid drugs. The CDR3 loop is CSVELDTYEQYF. CDR3 in DNA: TGCAGCGTTGAACTAGATACCTACGAGCAGTACTTC.